Given below is one T cell receptor beta chain in context. Its antigen is not known. At one boundary the junction diverges from the germline segment, which might be a read error. The CDR3 is 12 amino acids. CDR1 and CDR2 from the germline V gene are LNHDA and SQIVND (reference sequence). The method was immunoSEQ multiplex PCR; TCRdb's version includes in-frame clones alone and lacks a portion of them. The sample records about 2.4 million clones, 90% to 95% being singletons. This sample was taken from a study of shared clonotypes between healthy human individuals. Findings and limits, study-wide: Compared with clonotypes that all four donors shared, non-shared clonotypes had lower generation probabilities. Researchers found naive subsets generally carried larger estimated richness than memory subsets.

This chain joins TRBV19 and TRBJ2-1; TRBD2 matches 8 bases. Sequencing input: naive CD4+ T cells sorted from blood. The subset was: CD45RA+ positively selected. The clonotype was recovered from a man aged 18 to 29 in good health. As DNA, the CDR3 is TGTGCCAGTAGCATAGCGGGAACTGAGCAGTTCTTC. Residues: CASSIAGTEQFF.